Below, 18 T cell receptor beta chains from the same sample are listed, as sequenced in a study of T cell repertoires in cytomegalovirus infection. TCRdb re-called the reads through MiXCR, storing one row per CDR3 protein. Of 650,000 to 900,000 distinct CDR3 sequences listed, roughly 28% were seen once; the top ten hold about 12%. These receptors have no known antigen. The material sequenced was cultured CD8+ T cells from PBMCs, taken from culture after CMV antigen stimulation. These receptors came from a human donor in good health (CMV status not recorded). Some clones in this sample may be carry-over from other donors' samples.

This clonotype was recorded a few times. The gene calls are TRBV4-2 and TRBJ2-7; 9 bases map to TRBD1. CDR3 size: 17 residues. V was clipped by 5 bases and J by 5 bases; unmatched bases: 16. Germline CDR1 and CDR2: LGHNA and YNFKEQ. The chain's CDR3 is CASSSRDRDKRSDEQYF. The CDR3 DNA follows: TGTGCCAGCAGCTCACGGGACAGGGACAAACGGAGCGACGAGCAGTACTTC.

The chain uses TRBV15 and TRBJ1-1, with D possibly matching TRBD1 (6 bases). This CDR3 contains 12 residues. With 9 bases removed from V and 3 bases from J, the gap between germline ends came to 11 bases. The V gene's germline CDR1 is LNHNV and CDR2 YYDKDF (reference sequence). CDR3 region: CATLRGDTEAFF. In nucleotides, the CDR3 is TGTGCCACTTTGAGGGGGGACACTGAAGCTTTCTTT. Drawing the rest from reference TRBV15 and TRBJ1-1, the complete variable domain is DAMVIQNPRYQVTQFGKPVTLSCSQTLNHNVMYWYQQKSSQAPKLLFHYYDKDFNNEADTPDNFQSRRPNTSFCFLDIRSPGLGDTAMYLCATLRGDTEAFFGQGTRLTVV.

A few counts support this clonotype. V is TRBV6-5 and J is TRBJ1-2; D unclear. The CDR3 covers 13 residues. With 6 bases removed from V and 7 bases from J, the gap between germline ends came to 15 bases. CDR1 is MNHEY, CDR2 SVGAGI, per germline. In nucleotides, the CDR3 is TGTGCCAGCAGGGTTGGGTCAGCTACTGGCTACACCTTC. Translating it yields CASRVGSATGYTF.

This clonotype was seen ten or more times. This rearrangement joins TRBV7-9 to TRBJ1-5, with no clear D. The V and J ends lost 4 bases and 6 bases respectively, with 10 bases between them. The germline V gene has CDR1 SEHNR and CDR2 FQNEAQ (reference sequence). The CDR3 sequence is 13 residues long. CDR3 amino acids: CASSSAPGQPQHF. The CDR3 DNA is TGTGCCAGCAGCTCGGCTCCAGGTCAGCCCCAGCATTTT.

This clonotype was counted only a few times. The V and J genes are TRBV12-5 and TRBJ1-5; TRBD1 matches at 11 bases. V shed 2 bases, J shed 4 bases, and the junction held 7 bases outside the gene matches. The CDR3 spans 17 residues. Germline V lookup: CDR1 LGHNT, CDR2 FRNRAP. CDR3: CASGLPQGDRGNQPQHF. In DNA form, the CDR3 reads TGTGCTAGTGGTTTGCCCCAAGGGGACAGGGGGAATCAGCCCCAGCATTTT.

This clonotype was counted ten times or more. The chain links TRBV25-1 to TRBJ2-1, with D perhaps matching TRBD2 (7 bases). The CDR3 is 15 residues long. CDR1 is MGHDK and CDR2 is SYGVNS in the germline V gene. Deletions cut 1 base from V and 2 bases from J, with 9 bases between. The CDR3, as DNA: TGTGCCAGCAGTGAATGGGGGGGCGCCTACAATGAGCAGTTCTTC. Amino acids: CASSEWGGAYNEQFF.

The chain links TRBV4-1 to TRBJ2-5; TRBD2 matches at 9 bases. This CDR3 has 16 residues. The ends lost 0 bases at V and 1 base at J; junction bases unmatched: 3. Per the germline V gene, CDR1 is MGHRA and CDR2 is YSYEKL. The CDR3 DNA sequence: TGCGCCAGCAGCCAAGATCCAGCGGGGGGCCAAGAGACCCAGTACTTC. Its protein is CASSQDPAGGQETQYF.

This clonotype showed up many times. This chain uses TRBV7-2 with TRBJ1-2; 8 bases align to TRBD1. Germline-derived CDR1 and CDR2 are SGHTA and FQGNSA. Germline trimming cut 5 bases from V and 3 bases from J; bases unmatched to any gene: 11. This CDR3 comprises 16 residues. The DNA of the CDR3 is TGTGCCAGCAGCCCTATCGACCGGACAGGGTACTATGGCTACACCTTC. As protein: CASSPIDRTGYYGYTF.

The chain combines TRBV6-1 with TRBJ2-7, with a tentative D call TRBD2 (5 bases). The germline gives CDR1 MNHNS, CDR2 SASEGT. V was shortened by 5 bases and J by 4 bases, with 18 bases between the two germline ends. The CDR3 runs 15 residues. As DNA, the CDR3 is TGTGCCAGCAGTCATACTAGGGATCCCATTTACGAGCAGTACTTC. Translation: CASSHTRDPIYEQYF.

There are a few counts of this clonotype. This chain links TRBV7-6 with TRBJ2-1, with no clear D. The V gene lost 3 bases and the J gene lost 10 bases, with 7 bases spanning the gap. Germline V lookup: CDR1 SGHVS, CDR2 FNYEAQ. CDR3 size: 11 residues. The CDR3 region is CASSLAMEQFF. DNA for the CDR3: TGTGCCAGCAGCTTGGCCATGGAGCAGTTCTTC.

In this sample, this clonotype turned up a few times. The CDR3 loop reads CASSLQGIQYF. As DNA, the CDR3 is TGTGCCAGCAGCCTACAGGGCATTCAGTACTTC. The chain links TRBV7-6 to TRBJ2-4, with D perhaps matching TRBD1 (6 bases). CDR1 and CDR2 (germline): SGHVS, FNYEAQ. Trimming removed 5 bases at V and 9 bases at J, with 8 bases between. The CDR3 extends over 11 amino acids. The variable domain in full, with the rest retrieved from reference TRBV7-6 and TRBJ2-4, is GAGVSQSPRYKVTKRGQDVALRCDPISGHVSLYWYRQALGQGPEFLTYFNYEAQQDKSGLPNDRFSAERPEGSISTLTIQRTEQRDSAMYRCASSLQGIQYFGAGTRLSVL.

This chain connects TRBV12-3 or TRBV12-4 to TRBJ2-5; 7 bases align to TRBD2. V gave up 9 bases and J gave up 3 bases; unmatched junction bases: 1. The CDR3 runs to 11 residues. In DNA form, the CDR3 reads TGTGCCAGTGGACTAGAAGAGACCCAGTACTTC. Translated, it gives CASGLEETQYF.

The table lists this clonotype with a few counts. The V call is TRBV19, the J call TRBJ2-2; D is possibly TRBD1 or TRBD2 (6 bases each). V lost 6 bases and J lost 3, with 11 bases in between. CDR3 size: 14 residues. In germline, CDR1 is LNHDA, CDR2 SQIVND (reference sequence). The CDR3, as DNA: TGTGCCAGTAGGCCGGGGGCCGACACCGGGGAGCTGTTTTTT. This gives the protein CASRPGADTGELFF.

The V gene is TRBV12-3 or TRBV12-4, the J gene TRBJ1-5; D unresolved. V gave up 2 bases and J gave up 0 bases, with 14 bases separating them. There are 17 residues in the CDR3. Here the CDR3 DNA reads TGTGCCAGCAGTTTAAGAAAGTCGGTTAATAGCAATCAGCCCCAGCATTTT. Protein sequence: CASSLRKSVNSNQPQHF.

This clonotype was picked up many times. V and J are TRBV7-6 and TRBJ2-1; the match to TRBD2 covers 10 bases. The CDR3 length is 16 residues. V lost 5 bases and J lost 6; bases outside the gene matches: 10. CDR1 is SGHVS and CDR2 is FNYEAQ in the germline V gene. The DNA of the CDR3 is TGTGCCAGCAGCACCTATAGCGGGGGGACCCTCAATGAGCAGTTCTTC. It codes for CASSTYSGGTLNEQFF.

The V and J genes are TRBV6-6 and TRBJ1-6; D unclear. The CDR3 is made up of 16 amino acids. V was clipped by 5 bases and J by 6 bases, with 17 bases between them. Germline V lookup: CDR1 MNHNY, CDR2 SVGAGI (reference sequence). This chain's CDR3 is CASSAQFDPANSPLHF. DNA of the CDR3: TGTGCCAGCAGTGCCCAATTTGACCCCGCTAATTCACCCCTCCACTTT.

Points on this clonotype: The germline gene is not matched at one end of the junction; a read error may be the cause. This chain uses TRBV7-3 with TRBJ1-2; 7 bases align to TRBD1. CDR3 length equals 16 residues. Germline V lookup: CDR1 SGHTA, CDR2 FQGTGA. The CDR3, as DNA: TGTGCCAGCAGCCGTGGACAGGCGTCACCCATCTATGGCTACAACTTC. This codes for CASSRGQASPIYGYNF.

V and J are TRBV12-3 or TRBV12-4 and TRBJ1-4; D ambiguous. The CDR3 is made up of 12 amino acids. Trimming cost V 5 bases and J 4 bases, with 5 bases left between them. Written as DNA, the CDR3 is TGTGCCAGCAGTCCTAGTAATGAAAAACTGTTTTTT. This translates into CASSPSNEKLFF.